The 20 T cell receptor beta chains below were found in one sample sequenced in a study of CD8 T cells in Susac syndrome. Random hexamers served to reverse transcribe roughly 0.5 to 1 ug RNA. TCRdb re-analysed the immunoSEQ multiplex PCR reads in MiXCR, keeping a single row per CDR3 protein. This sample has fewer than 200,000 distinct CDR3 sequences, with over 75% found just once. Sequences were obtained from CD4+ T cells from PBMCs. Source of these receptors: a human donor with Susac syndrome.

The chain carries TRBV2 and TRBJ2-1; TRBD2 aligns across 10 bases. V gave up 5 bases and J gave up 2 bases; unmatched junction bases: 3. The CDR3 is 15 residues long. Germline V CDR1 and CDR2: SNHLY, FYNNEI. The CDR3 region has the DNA TGTGCCAGCAGTCTTAGCGGGGGGACCTACAATGAGCAGTTCTTC. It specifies CASSLSGGTYNEQFF.

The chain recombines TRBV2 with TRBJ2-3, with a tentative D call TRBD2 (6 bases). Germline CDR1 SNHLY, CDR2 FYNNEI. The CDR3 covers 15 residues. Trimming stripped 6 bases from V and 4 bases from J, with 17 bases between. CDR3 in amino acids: CASRSRRVAADTQYF. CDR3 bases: TGTGCCAGCAGGAGCAGGAGGGTTGCGGCAGATACGCAGTATTTT.

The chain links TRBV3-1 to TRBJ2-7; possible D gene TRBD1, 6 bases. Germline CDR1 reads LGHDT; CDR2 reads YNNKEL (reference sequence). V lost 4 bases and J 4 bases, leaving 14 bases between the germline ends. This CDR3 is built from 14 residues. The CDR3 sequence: CASSPNRVLYEQYF. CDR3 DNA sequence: TGTGCCAGCAGCCCCAACAGGGTCTTGTACGAGCAGTACTTC.

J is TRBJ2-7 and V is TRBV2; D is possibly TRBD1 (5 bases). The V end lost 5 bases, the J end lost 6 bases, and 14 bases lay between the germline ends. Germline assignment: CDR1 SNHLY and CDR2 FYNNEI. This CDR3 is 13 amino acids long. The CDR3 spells CASSSRASGEQYF. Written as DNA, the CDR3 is TGTGCCAGCAGTTCCAGGGCTTCGGGCGAGCAGTACTTC.

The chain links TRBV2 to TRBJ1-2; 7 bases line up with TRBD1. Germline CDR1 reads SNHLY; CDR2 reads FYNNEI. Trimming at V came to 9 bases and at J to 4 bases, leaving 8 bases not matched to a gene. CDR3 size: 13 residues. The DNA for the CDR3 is TGTGCCAGTAGACAGGGAGGGGGCTATGGCTACACCTTC. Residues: CASRQGGGYGYTF.

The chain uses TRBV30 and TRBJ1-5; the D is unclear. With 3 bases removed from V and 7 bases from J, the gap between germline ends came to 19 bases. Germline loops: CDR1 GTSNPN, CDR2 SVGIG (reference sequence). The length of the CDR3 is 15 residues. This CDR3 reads CAWSTAVMFGQPQHF. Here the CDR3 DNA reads TGTGCCTGGAGCACAGCTGTGATGTTTGGGCAGCCCCAGCATTTT.

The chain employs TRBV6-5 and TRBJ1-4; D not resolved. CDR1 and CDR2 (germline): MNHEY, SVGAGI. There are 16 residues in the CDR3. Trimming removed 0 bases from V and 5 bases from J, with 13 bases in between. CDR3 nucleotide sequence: TGTGCCAGCAGTTACTCGTTCGTGGGCCCAAATGAAAAACTGTTTTTT. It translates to CASSYSFVGPNEKLFF.

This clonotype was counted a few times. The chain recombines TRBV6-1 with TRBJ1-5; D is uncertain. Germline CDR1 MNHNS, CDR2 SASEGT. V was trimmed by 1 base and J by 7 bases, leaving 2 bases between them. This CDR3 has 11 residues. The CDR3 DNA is TGTGCCAGCAGTGAAGTCCAGCCCCAGCATTTT. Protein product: CASSEVQPQHF.

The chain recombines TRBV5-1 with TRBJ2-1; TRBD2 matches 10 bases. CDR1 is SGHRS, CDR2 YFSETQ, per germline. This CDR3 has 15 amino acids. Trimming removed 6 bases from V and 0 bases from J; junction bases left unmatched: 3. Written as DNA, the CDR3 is TGCGCCAGCAACCTAGCGGGGGTCTCCTACAATGAGCAGTTCTTC. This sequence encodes CASNLAGVSYNEQFF.

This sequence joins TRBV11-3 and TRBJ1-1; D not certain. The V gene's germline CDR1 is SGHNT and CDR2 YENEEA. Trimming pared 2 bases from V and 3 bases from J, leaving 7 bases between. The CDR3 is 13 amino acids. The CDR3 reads CASSLNRYTEAFF. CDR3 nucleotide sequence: TGTGCCAGCAGCTTAAACAGATACACTGAAGCTTTCTTT.

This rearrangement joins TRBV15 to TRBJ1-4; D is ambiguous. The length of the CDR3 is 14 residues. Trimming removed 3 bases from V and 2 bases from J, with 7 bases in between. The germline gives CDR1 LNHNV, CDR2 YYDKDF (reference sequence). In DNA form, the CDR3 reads TGTGCCACCAGCAGTGGCCTGACTAATGAAAAACTGTTTTTT. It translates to CATSSGLTNEKLFF. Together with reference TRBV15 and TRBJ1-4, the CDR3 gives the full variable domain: DAMVIQNPRYQVTQFGKPVTLSCSQTLNHNVMYWYQQKSSQAPKLLFHYYDKDFNNEADTPDNFQSRRPNTSFCFLDIRSPGLGDTAMYLCATSSGLTNEKLFFGSGTQLSVL.

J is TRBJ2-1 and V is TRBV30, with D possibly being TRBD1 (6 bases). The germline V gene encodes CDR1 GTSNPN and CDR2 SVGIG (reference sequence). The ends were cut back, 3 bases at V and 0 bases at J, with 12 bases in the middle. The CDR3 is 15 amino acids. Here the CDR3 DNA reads TGTGCCTGGAGGGACAGACAATACTCCTACAATGAGCAGTTCTTC. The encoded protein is CAWRDRQYSYNEQFF. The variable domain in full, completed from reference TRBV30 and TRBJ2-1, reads SQTIHQWPATLVQPVGSPLSLECTVEGTSNPNLYWYRQAAGRGLQLLFYSVGIGQISSEVPQNLSASRPQDRQFILSSKKLLLSDSGFYLCAWRDRQYSYNEQFFGPGTRLTVL.

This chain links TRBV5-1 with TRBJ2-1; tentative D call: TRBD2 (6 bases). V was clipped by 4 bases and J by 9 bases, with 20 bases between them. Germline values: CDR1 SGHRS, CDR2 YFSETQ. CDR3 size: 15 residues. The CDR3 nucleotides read TGCGCCAGCAGCGCGACGTCGGGGGTTCGGAGTGAGCAGTTCTTC. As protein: CASSATSGVRSEQFF. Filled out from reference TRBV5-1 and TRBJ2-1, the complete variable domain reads KAGVTQTPRYLIKTRGQQVTLSCSPISGHRSVSWYQQTPGQGLQFLFEYFSETQRNKGNFPGRFSGRQFSNSRSEMNVSTLELGDSALYLCASSATSGVRSEQFFGPGTRLTVL.

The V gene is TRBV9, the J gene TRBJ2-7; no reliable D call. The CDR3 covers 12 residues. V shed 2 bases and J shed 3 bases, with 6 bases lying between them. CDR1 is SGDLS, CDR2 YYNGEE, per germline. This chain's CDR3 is CASSVNSYEQYF. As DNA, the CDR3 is TGTGCCAGCAGCGTCAATAGCTACGAGCAGTACTTC.

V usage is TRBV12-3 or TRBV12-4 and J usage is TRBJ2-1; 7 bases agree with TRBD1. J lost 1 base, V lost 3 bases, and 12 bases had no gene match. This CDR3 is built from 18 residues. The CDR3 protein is CASSLPTGKSVSYNEQFF. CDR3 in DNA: TGTGCCAGCAGTTTGCCGACAGGGAAATCTGTTTCCTACAATGAGCAGTTCTTC.

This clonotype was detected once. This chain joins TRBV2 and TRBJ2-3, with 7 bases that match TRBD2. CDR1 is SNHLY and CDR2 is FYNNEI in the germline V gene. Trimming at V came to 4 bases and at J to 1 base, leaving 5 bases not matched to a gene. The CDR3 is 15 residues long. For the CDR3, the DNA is TGTGCCAGCAGTGGGGGCCTAGCGGGCACAGATACGCAGTATTTT. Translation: CASSGGLAGTDTQYF.

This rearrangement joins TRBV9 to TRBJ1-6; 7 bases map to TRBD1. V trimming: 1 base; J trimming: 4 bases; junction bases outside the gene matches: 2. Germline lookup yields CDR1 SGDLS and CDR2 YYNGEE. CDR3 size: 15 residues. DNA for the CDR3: TGTGCCAGCAGCGTACAACAGGGGTATAATTCACCCCTCCACTTT. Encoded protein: CASSVQQGYNSPLHF.

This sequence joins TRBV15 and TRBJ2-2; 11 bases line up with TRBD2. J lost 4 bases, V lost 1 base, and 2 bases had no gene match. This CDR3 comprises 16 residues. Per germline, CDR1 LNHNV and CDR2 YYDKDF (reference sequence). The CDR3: CATSRGLAGSTGELFF. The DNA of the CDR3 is TGTGCCACCAGCAGAGGACTAGCGGGATCCACCGGGGAGCTGTTTTTT. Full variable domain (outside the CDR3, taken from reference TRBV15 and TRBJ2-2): DAMVIQNPRYQVTQFGKPVTLSCSQTLNHNVMYWYQQKSSQAPKLLFHYYDKDFNNEADTPDNFQSRRPNTSFCFLDIRSPGLGDTAMYLCATSRGLAGSTGELFFGEGSRLTVL.

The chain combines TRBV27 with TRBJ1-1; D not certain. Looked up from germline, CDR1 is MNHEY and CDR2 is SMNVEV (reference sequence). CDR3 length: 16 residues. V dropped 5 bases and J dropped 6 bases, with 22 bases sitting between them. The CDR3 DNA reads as TGTGCCAGCAGTAAAATAAAGGGTGGATGGAGGGCTGAAGCTTTCTTT. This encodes CASSKIKGGWRAEAFF.

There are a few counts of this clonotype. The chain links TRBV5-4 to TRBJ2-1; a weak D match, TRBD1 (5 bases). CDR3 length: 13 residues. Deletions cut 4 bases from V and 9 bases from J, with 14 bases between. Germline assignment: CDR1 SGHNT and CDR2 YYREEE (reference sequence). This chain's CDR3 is CASSSSWTPEQFF. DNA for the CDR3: TGTGCCAGCAGCAGCTCTTGGACACCTGAGCAGTTCTTC.